This section outlines one TCR beta chain sequence together with its context. The record originates from a study of blood T cell repertoires in COVID-19. Study context: Both acute and convalescent COVID-19 samples were obtained from the United States, Italy and Spain. From T cells, B-cell-depleted T cells, or PBMCs came the material, which was cDNA or gDNA.

Per the original methods: By means of reference gene primer amplification, nucleated cell counts were estimated. TCRdb keeps only in-frame clones here, not all; method: immunoSEQ multiplex PCR. That table is the source of V, J and clone size, and D and trimming were worked out from the DNA. The table has 120,000 to 150,000 clones, around 87% seen once. This CDR3 is built from 16 residues. Germline V gene lookup returns CDR1 LNHNV and CDR2 YYDKDF (reference sequence). V dropped 0 bases and J dropped 0 bases, with 9 bases sitting between them. Sequenced input: peripheral blood. The receptor was isolated from a man aged 45-65 years who had recovered from COVID-19. The rearrangement joins TRBV15 to TRBJ1-5; D is unresolved. The chain's CDR3 is CATSRDPRNSNQPQHF. The CDR3 DNA sequence: TGTGCCACCAGCAGAGACCCCAGGAATAGCAATCAGCCCCAGCATTTT.